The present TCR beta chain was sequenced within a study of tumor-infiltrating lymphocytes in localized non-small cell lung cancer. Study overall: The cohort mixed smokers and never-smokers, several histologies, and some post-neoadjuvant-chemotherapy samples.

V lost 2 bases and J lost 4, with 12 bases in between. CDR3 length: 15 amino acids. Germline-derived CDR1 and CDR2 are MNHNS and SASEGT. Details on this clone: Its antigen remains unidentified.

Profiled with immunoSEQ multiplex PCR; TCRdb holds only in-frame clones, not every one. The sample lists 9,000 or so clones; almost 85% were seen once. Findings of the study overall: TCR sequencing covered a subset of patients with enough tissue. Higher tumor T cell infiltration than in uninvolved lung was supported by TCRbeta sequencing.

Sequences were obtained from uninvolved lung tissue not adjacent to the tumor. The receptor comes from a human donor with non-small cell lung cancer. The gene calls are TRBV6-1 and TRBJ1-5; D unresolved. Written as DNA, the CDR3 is TGTGCCAGCAGTGAACGCGGAGGCACTAATCAGCCCCAGCATTTT. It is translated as CASSERGGTNQPQHF.